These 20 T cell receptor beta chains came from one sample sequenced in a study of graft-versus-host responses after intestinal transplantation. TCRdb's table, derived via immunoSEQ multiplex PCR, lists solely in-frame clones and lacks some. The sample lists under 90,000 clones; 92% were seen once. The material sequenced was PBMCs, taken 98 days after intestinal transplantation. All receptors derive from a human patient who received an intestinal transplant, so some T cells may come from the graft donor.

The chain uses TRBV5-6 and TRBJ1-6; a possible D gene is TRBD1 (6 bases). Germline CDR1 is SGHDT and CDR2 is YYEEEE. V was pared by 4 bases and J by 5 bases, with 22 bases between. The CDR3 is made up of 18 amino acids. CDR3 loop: CASSPPGGWTLHNSPLHF. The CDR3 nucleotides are TGTGCCAGCAGCCCCCCGGGGGGCTGGACCCTACATAATTCACCCCTCCACTTT.

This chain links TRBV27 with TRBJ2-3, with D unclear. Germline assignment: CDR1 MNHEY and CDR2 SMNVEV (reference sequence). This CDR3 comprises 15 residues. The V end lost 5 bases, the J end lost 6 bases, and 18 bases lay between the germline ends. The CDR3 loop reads CASSTLFRPVDTQYF. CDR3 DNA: TGTGCCAGCAGTACCCTTTTCAGGCCCGTGGATACGCAGTATTTT.

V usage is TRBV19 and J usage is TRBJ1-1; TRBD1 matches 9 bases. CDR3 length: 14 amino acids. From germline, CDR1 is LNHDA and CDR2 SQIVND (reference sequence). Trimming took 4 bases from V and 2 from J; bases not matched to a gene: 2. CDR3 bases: TGTGCCAGTAGTAGGACAGGGGCAAACACTGAAGCTTTCTTT. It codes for CASSRTGANTEAFF.

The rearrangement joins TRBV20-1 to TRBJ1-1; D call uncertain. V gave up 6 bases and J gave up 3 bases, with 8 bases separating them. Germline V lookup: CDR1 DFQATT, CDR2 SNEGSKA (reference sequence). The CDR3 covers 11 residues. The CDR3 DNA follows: TGCAGTGCGCAGAACGACACTGAAGCTTTCTTT. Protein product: CSAQNDTEAFF.

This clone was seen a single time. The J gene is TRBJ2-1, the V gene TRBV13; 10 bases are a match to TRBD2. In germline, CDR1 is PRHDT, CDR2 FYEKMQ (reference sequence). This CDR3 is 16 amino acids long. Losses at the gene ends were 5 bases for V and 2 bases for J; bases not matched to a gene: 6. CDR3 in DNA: TGTGCCAGCAGCCCACGGACTAGCGGACCCTACAATGAGCAGTTCTTC. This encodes CASSPRTSGPYNEQFF. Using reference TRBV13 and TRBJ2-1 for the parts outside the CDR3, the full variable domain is AAGVIQSPRHLIKEKRETATLKCYPIPRHDTVYWYQQGPGQDPQFLISFYEKMQSDKGSIPDRFSAQQFSDYHSELNMSSLELGDSALYFCASSPRTSGPYNEQFFGPGTRLTVL.

The CDR3 loop reads CASSHRDREYNEQFF. The CDR3 DNA sequence: TGTGCCAGCAGCCACCGGGACAGAGAATACAATGAGCAGTTCTTC. This rearrangement joins TRBV27 to TRBJ2-1; TRBD1 aligns across 7 bases. V shed 6 bases and J 4 bases; nucleotides not matched to a gene: 9. Germline V gene lookup returns CDR1 MNHEY and CDR2 SMNVEV (reference sequence). The CDR3 is made up of 15 amino acids.

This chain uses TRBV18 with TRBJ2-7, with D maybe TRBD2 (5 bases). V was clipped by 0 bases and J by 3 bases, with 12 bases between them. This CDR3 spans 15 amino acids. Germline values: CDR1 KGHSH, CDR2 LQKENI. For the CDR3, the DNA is TGTGCCAGCTCACCACCTTCTAGCCAGTTCTACGAGCAGTACTTC. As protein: CASSPPSSQFYEQYF.

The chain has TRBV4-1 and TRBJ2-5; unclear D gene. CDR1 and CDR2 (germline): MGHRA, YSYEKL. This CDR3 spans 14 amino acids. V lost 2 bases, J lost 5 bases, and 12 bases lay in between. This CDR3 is CASSQLPGEETQYF. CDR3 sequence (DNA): TGCGCCAGCAGCCAATTGCCAGGAGAGGAGACCCAGTACTTC.

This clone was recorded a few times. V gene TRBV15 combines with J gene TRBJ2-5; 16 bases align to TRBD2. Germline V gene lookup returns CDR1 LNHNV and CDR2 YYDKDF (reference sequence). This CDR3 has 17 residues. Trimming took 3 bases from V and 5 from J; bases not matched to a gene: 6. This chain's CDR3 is CATSSGGTSGREETQYF. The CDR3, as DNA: TGTGCCACCAGCAGCGGCGGGACTAGCGGGAGGGAGGAGACCCAGTACTTC.

The CDR3, as DNA: TGTGCCAGCAGGTCGGTGGGAGGGAGCTCCTACGAGCAGTACTTC. This encodes CASRSVGGSSYEQYF. This sequence joins TRBV6-1 and TRBJ2-7, with TRBD2 matching over 7 bases. Germline V gene sequence: CDR1 MNHNS, CDR2 SASEGT. J was trimmed by 0 bases and V by 6 bases; bases with no gene match: 8. This CDR3 is 15 amino acids long.

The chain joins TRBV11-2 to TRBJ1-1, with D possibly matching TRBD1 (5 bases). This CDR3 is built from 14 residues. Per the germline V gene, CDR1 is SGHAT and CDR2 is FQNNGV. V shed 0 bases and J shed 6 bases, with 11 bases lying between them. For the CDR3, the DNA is TGTGCCAGCAGCTTAGACCAGGGAGGCTCTGAAGCTTTCTTT. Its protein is CASSLDQGGSEAFF.

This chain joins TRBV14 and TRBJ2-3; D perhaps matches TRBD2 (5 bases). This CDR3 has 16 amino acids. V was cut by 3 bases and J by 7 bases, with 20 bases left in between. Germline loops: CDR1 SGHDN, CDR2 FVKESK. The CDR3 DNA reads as TGTGCCAGCAGCCACCCGGGGAAGTTCCAATTTTATACGCAGTATTTT. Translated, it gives CASSHPGKFQFYTQYF.

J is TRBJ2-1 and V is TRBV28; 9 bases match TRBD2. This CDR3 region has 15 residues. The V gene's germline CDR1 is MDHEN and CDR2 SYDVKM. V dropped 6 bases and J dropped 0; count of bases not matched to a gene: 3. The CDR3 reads CASSVSGSSYNEQFF. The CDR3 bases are TGTGCCAGCAGCGTTAGCGGGAGCTCCTACAATGAGCAGTTCTTC.

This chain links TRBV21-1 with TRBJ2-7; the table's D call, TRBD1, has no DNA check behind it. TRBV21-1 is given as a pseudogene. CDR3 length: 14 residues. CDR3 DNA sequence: TGTGCCAGCAGCAAAGTGAAACAGCTCTACGAGCAGTACTTC. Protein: CASSKVKQLYEQYF.

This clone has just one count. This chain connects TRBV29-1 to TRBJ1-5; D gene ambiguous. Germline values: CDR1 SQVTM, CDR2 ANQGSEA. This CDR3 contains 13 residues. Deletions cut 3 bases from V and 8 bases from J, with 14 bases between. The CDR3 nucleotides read TGCAGCGTTGAGGGTCCAGTTGGGGAGCCCCAGCATTTT. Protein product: CSVEGPVGEPQHF.

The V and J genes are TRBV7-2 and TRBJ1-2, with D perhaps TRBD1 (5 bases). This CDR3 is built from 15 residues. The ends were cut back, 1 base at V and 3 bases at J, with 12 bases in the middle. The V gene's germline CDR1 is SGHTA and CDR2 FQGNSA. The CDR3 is CASSLEGYGDYGYTF. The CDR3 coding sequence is TGTGCCAGCAGCTTAGAGGGGTACGGGGACTATGGCTACACCTTC.

This CDR3 reads CVRSPPNRQATDNSPLHF. In DNA form, the CDR3 reads TGTGTCAGAAGCCCACCCAACCGACAGGCCACCGATAATTCACCCCTCCACTTT. The chain joins TRBV7-5 to TRBJ1-6; the table calls TRBD1, which could not be checked here. TRBV7-5 is flagged as a pseudogene. The CDR3 totals 18 residues.

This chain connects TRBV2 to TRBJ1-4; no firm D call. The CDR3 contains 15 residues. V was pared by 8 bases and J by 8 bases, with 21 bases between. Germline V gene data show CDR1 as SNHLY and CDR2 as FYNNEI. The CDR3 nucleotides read TGTGCCAGCTTCTTCTCGGTGAATCGGGGAGAAAAACTGTTTTTT. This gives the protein CASFFSVNRGEKLFF.

In DNA form, the CDR3 reads TGTGCCAGCAGTGGATGGGGACAGGCGGAAGCAAACATTCAGTACTTC. Amino acid sequence: CASSGWGQAEANIQYF. This chain joins TRBV6-1 and TRBJ2-4, with 8 bases identical to TRBD1. CDR1 is MNHNS and CDR2 is SASEGT in the germline V gene. CDR3 size: 16 residues. The trim removed 4 bases at V and 6 bases at J, leaving 11 bases unmatched.

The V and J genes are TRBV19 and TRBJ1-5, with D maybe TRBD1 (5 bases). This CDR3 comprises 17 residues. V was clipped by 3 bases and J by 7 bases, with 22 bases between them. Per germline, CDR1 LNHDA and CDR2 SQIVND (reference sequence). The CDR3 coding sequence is TGTGCCAGTAGTATGATAACGACAGCCTTCTGGTACCAGCCCCAGCATTTT. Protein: CASSMITTAFWYQPQHF.